This TCR beta chain comes out of a study of blood T cell repertoires in COVID-19. Trimming pared 3 bases from V and 0 bases from J, leaving 7 bases between. This CDR3 is built from 14 residues. Looked up from germline, CDR1 is KGHSH and CDR2 is LQKENI. The repertoire was sequenced with immunoSEQ multiplex PCR; TCRdb's copy has only in-frame clones and lacks some. The sample has around 170,000 clones, 80% to 85% seen once. What was sequenced was peripheral blood. This chain joins TRBV18 and TRBJ2-3; unclear D gene. This TCR derives from a man aged 18 to 29 with active or convalescent COVID-19. CDR3: CASSPGRSTDTQYF. CDR3 nucleotides: TGTGCCAGCTCACCGGGCAGGAGCACAGATACGCAGTATTTT.